What follows are 2 T cell receptor beta chains derived from one specimen sequenced in a study of CD8 T cells in Susac syndrome. RNA in amounts of about 0.5 to 1 ug was reverse transcribed with random hexamers. TCRdb fed the immunoSEQ multiplex PCR reads into MiXCR, producing one record per CDR3 protein. The profile shows about 300,000 distinct CDR3 sequences, around 89% of them singletons. Input material: CD8+ T cells from PBMCs. The receptors shown here come from a human donor with multiple sclerosis.

The CDR3 is CSAEAGNYGYTF. CDR3 in DNA: TGCAGTGCTGAGGCAGGGAACTATGGCTACACCTTC. The V gene is TRBV20-1, the J gene TRBJ1-2; D perhaps matches TRBD1 (5 bases). This CDR3 has 12 amino acids. Germline V gives CDR1 DFQATT, CDR2 SNEGSKA (reference sequence). V was pared by 5 bases and J by 2 bases, with 9 bases between.

The V and J genes are TRBV2 and TRBJ2-7; 8 nucleotides align to TRBD1. J was trimmed by 4 bases and V by 7 bases; bases with no gene match: 12. Germline values: CDR1 SNHLY, CDR2 FYNNEI. The CDR3 spans 15 residues. CDR3 sequence: CASKPPQGAGYEQYF. The CDR3, as DNA: TGTGCCAGCAAGCCCCCCCAGGGGGCCGGGTACGAGCAGTACTTC.